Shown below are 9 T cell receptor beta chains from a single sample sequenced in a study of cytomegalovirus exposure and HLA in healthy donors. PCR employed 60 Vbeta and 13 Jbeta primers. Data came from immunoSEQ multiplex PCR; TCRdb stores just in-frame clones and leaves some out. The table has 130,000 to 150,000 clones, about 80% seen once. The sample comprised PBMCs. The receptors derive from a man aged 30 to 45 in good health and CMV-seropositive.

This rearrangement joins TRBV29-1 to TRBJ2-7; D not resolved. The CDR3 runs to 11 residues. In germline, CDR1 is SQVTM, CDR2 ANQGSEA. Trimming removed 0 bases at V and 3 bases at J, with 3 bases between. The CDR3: CSVEDNYEQYF. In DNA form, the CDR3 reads TGCAGCGTTGAAGATAACTACGAGCAGTACTTC.

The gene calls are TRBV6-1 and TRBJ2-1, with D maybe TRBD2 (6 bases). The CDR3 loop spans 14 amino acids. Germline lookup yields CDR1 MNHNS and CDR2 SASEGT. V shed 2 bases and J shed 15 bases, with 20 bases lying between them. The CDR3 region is CASSESGTPWGTFF. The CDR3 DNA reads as TGTGCCAGCAGTGAATCAGGGACTCCCTGGGGCACGTTCTTC.

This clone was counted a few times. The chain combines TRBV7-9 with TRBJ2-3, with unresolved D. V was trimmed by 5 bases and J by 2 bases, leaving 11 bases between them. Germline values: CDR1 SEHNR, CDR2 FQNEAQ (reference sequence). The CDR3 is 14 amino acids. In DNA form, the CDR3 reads TGTGCCAGCAGCCCCGTGGCAAACACAGATACGCAGTATTTT. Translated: CASSPVANTDTQYF.

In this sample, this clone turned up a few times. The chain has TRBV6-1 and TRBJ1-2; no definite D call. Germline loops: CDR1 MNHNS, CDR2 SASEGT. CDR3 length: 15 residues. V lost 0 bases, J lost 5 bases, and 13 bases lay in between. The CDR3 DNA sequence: TGTGCCAGCAGTGAAGCGCTGGTCGGTGGTTATGGCTACACCTTC. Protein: CASSEALVGGYGYTF.

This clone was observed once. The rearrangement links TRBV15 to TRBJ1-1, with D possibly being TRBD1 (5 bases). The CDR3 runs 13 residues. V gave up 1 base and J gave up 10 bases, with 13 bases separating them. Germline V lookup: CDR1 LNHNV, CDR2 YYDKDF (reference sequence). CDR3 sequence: CATSRVAGRGAFF. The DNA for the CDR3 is TGTGCCACCAGCAGAGTTGCGGGACGCGGAGCTTTCTTT.

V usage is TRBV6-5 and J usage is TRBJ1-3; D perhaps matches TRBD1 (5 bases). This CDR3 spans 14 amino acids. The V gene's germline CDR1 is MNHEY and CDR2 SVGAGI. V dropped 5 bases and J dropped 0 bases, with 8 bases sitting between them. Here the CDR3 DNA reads TGTGCCAGCAGTCGGGGGTCCTCTGGAAACACCATATATTTT. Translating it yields CASSRGSSGNTIYF.

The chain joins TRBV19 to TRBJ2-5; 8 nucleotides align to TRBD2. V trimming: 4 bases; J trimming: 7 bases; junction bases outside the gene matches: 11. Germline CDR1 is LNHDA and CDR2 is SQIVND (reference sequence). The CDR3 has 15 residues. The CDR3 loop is CASSRDAGGVVTQYF. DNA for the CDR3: TGTGCCAGTAGTAGGGACGCCGGGGGGGTAGTGACCCAGTACTTC.

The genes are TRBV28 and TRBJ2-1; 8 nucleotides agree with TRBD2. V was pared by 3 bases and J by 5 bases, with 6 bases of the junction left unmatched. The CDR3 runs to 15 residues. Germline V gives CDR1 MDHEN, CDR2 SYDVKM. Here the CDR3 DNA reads TGTGCCAGCAGTTTCCCGGGACTAGTAAACAATGAGCAGTTCTTC. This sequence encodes CASSFPGLVNNEQFF.

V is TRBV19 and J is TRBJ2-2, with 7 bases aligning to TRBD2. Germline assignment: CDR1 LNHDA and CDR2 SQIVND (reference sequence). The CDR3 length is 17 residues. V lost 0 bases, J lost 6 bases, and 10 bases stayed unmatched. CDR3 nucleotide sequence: TGTGCCAGTAGTATAGATCCCGCGGGAGTGCAGTCCGGGGAGCTGTTTTTT. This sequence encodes CASSIDPAGVQSGELFF.